This T cell receptor (beta chain) is from a study of blood T cells in healthy people across ages. Study-wide findings and caveats: Shifts in expanded clonotypes may have been confounded by donor CMV status, which was unknown.

Through a sample-barcoded 5' primer and a J-beta primer mix, a second PCR was run for about 6 to 12 cycles. The authors tagged each cDNA molecule using a template-switch adaptor with 12 random nucleotides. MiXCR was run by TCRdb on the 5' RACE reads, yielding one entry per CDR3 protein. This sample has 1.5 million or so distinct CDR3 sequences; 35% to 45% occur once, and the top ten carry under 8%. About this clonotype itself: Its target is not known.

The source is a woman aged 18-29 years in good health. Sequencing used blood.

CDR3 DNA sequence: TGTGCCAGCAGTCCAAAGGACAAGGAAAAAGATGGCTACACCTTC. It yields the protein CASSPKDKEKDGYTF. The gene calls are TRBV28 and TRBJ1-2; D is perhaps TRBD1 (5 bases). V gave up 5 bases and J gave up 6 bases, with 19 bases separating them. The CDR3 consists of 15 residues. Per germline, CDR1 MDHEN and CDR2 SYDVKM.